The rows below give T cell receptor beta chains drawn from one sample of a study of T cells in Graves' hyperthyroidism and ophthalmopathy. MiXCR, run by TCRdb on the multiplex PCR reads, gives a single entry per CDR3 protein. The data show fewer than 400,000 distinct CDR3 sequences, more than 12% seen once. Sample: blood. The receptors were gathered from a man aged 50-60 years with Graves' ophthalmopathy. CDR3s include the opening cysteine and the closing phenylalanine or tryptophan. D genes are given only for firm matches. Clone size is shown for a subset of rows, as once, few, many or a class of expanded clone.

>many|.|TRBV20-1|TRBJ2-7
CSAATPDGSYEQYF
TGCAGTGCTGCGACCCCCGACGGCTCCTACGAGCAGTACTTC
>many|.|TRBV6-5|TRBJ2-1
CASSYGDLSEQFF
TGTGCCAGCAGTTACGGGGACTTGAGTGAGCAGTTCTTC
>many|.|TRBV30|TRBJ1-4
CAWSLTGGAEKLFF
TGTGCCTGGAGCCTAACGGGAGGGGCTGAAAAACTGTTTTTT
>many|TRBD2|TRBV11-2|TRBJ2-5
CASSPLLLAGGIKETQYF
TGTGCCAGCAGCCCCCTGTTGCTAGCGGGAGGGATCAAAGAGACCCAGTACTTC
>.|.|TRBV4-1|TRBJ2-2
CASSQGWRDTGELFF
TGCGCCAGCAGCCAAGGTTGGAGGGACACCGGGGAGCTGTTTTTT
>.|.|TRBV5-1|TRBJ2-7
CASSNTAGADEQYF
TGCGCCAGCTCGAACACGGCCGGGGCCGACGAGCAGTACTTC
>few|.|TRBV5-1|TRBJ1-1
CASHLGANTEAFF
TGCGCCAGTCATCTCGGTGCGAACACTGAAGCTTTCTTT
>.|.|TRBV12-5|TRBJ2-3
CASVSPWDTDTQYF
TGTGCTAGTGTAAGTCCCTGGGACACAGATACGCAGTATTTT
>.|.|TRBV3-1|TRBJ1-6
CASSQIGQSNSPLHF
TGTGCCAGCAGCCAAATTGGACAAAGTAATTCACCCCTCCACTTT
>few|.|TRBV12-3/TRBV12-4|TRBJ2-2
CASSPYWGFNGGELFF
TGTGCCAGCAGTCCCTATTGGGGTTTCAACGGCGGGGAGCTGTTTTTT
>many|TRBD2|TRBV7-8|TRBJ2-1
CASSLSLAGAFGEQFF
TGTGCCAGCAGCTTATCTCTAGCGGGAGCATTTGGTGAGCAGTTCTTC
>.|TRBD2|TRBV14|TRBJ2-3
CASSQALAGVTDTQYF
TGTGCCAGCAGCCAGGCCCTAGCGGGGGTCACAGATACGCAGTATTTT
>.|TRBD2|TRBV18|TRBJ2-1
CASSPPDGRRSYEQFF
TGTGCCAGCTCACCACCGGACGGGAGGAGATCGTACGAGCAGTTCTTC
>many|.|TRBV7-8|TRBJ1-1
CASTPDGAEAFF
TGTGCCAGCACCCCCGACGGAGCTGAAGCTTTCTTT
>many|TRBD2|TRBV20-1|TRBJ2-5
CSARPGLAGAVNQETQYF
TGCAGTGCTAGACCCGGACTAGCGGGAGCGGTTAACCAAGAGACCCAGTACTTC